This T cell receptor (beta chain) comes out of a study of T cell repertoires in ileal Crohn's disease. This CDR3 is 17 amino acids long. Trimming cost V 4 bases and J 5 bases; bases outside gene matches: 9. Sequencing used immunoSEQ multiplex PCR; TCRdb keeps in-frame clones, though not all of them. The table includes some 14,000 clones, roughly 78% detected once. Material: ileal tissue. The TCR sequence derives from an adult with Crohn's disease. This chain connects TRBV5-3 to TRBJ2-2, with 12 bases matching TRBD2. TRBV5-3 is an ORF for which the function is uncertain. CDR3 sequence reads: CARSRRLAGEKTGELFF. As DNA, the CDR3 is TGTGCCAGAAGCCGCCGACTAGCGGGGGAAAAGACCGGGGAGCTGTTTTTT.